This is a list of T cell receptor beta chains from one sample in a study of blood T cell repertoires in COVID-19. Repertoires were generated with immunoSEQ multiplex PCR, while TCRdb's copy carries only in-frame clones and drops some. Here the sample spans roughly 150,000 clones, around 84% being singletons. Material: peripheral blood. Receptors were obtained from a woman older than 75 with COVID-19, enrolled during active disease. Both conserved end residues are part of each CDR3. Each record gives: CDR3 protein, CDR3 DNA, J gene, V gene, D gene, clone size. The D gene is left open where the match is weak. Some rows mark clone size as missing; the rest say once, few, many or name a class of expanded clone.

CDR3: CASSPQGDNNQPQHF; DNA: TGTGCCAGCTCACCACAGGGGGATAACAATCAGCCCCAGCATTTT; J: TRBJ1-5; V: TRBV18; D: -; size: -
CDR3: CASSLAFGQGNTEAFF; DNA: TGTGCCAGCAGCTTAGCTTTCGGACAGGGGAACACTGAAGCTTTCTTT; J: TRBJ1-1; V: TRBV7-9; D: TRBD1; size: -
CDR3: CASSPLTGQRSYEQYF; DNA: TGTGCCAGCAGTCCCTTAACGGGACAGCGTTCCTACGAGCAGTACTTC; J: TRBJ2-7; V: TRBV28; D: TRBD1; size: medium-sized
CDR3: CASSRPPNRDEKLFF; DNA: TGTGCCAGCAGTCGCCCCCCCAACCGGGATGAAAAACTGTTTTTT; J: TRBJ1-4; V: TRBV28; D: -; size: -
CDR3: CASSPQGQVYEQYF; DNA: TGTGCCAGCAGCCCTCAGGGACAGGTCTACGAGCAGTACTTC; J: TRBJ2-7; V: TRBV7-2; D: TRBD1; size: -
CDR3: CATSAGQSNQPQHF; DNA: TGTGCCACCAGTGCCGGACAGAGCAATCAGCCCCAGCATTTT; J: TRBJ1-5; V: TRBV24-1; D: -; size: -
CDR3: CASKGRTSGNNEQFF; DNA: TGTGCCAGCAAGGGTAGGACTAGCGGAAACAATGAGCAGTTCTTC; J: TRBJ2-1; V: TRBV28; D: TRBD2; size: -
CDR3: CASSFRQGSGNTIYF; DNA: TGTGCCAGCAGCTTCCGACAGGGCTCTGGAAACACCATATATTTT; J: TRBJ1-3; V: TRBV7-2; D: TRBD1; size: few
CDR3: CASRQLAAGYGEQFF; DNA: TGTGCCAGTCGGCAACTAGCGGCAGGTTACGGTGAGCAGTTCTTC; J: TRBJ2-1; V: TRBV19; D: TRBD2; size: once
CDR3: CASSISTGQGKEQYF; DNA: TGTGCCAGTAGTATAAGTACGGGACAGGGAAAAGAGCAGTACTTC; J: TRBJ2-7; V: TRBV19; D: TRBD1; size: -
CDR3: CASQNPDRNGYTF; DNA: TGTGCCAGTCAAAACCCGGACAGGAATGGCTACACCTTC; J: TRBJ1-2; V: TRBV19; D: TRBD1; size: -
CDR3: CASSPTGEVNYGYTF; DNA: TGTGCCAGCAGCCCAACAGGAGAAGTTAACTATGGCTACACCTTC; J: TRBJ1-2; V: TRBV5-6; D: -; size: -
CDR3: CASSLTTGVYGYTF; DNA: TGTGCCAGCAGCTTAACGACAGGAGTCTATGGCTACACCTTC; J: TRBJ1-2; V: TRBV7-8; D: -; size: -
CDR3: CASSLSYPLEKLFF; DNA: TGTGCCAGCAGTTTATCGTATCCCCTTGAAAAACTGTTTTTT; J: TRBJ1-4; V: TRBV27; D: -; size: -
CDR3: CASSLGVSNEQFF; DNA: TGTGCCAGCAGTTTGGGAGTCTCCAATGAGCAGTTCTTC; J: TRBJ2-1; V: TRBV12-3/TRBV12-4; D: -; size: -
CDR3: CASNLGQGSYEQYF; DNA: TGTGCCAGCAACTTAGGACAGGGGAGCTACGAGCAGTACTTC; J: TRBJ2-7; V: TRBV7-9; D: TRBD1; size: -
CDR3: CASSPGTGGREKLFF; DNA: TGTGCCAGCAGCCCCGGGACAGGGGGCCGAGAAAAACTGTTTTTT; J: TRBJ1-4; V: TRBV7-9; D: TRBD1; size: -
CDR3: CASGFNTGASNQPQHF; DNA: TGTGCCAGCGGGTTCAACACAGGGGCGAGCAATCAGCCCCAGCATTTT; J: TRBJ1-5; V: TRBV27; D: TRBD1; size: few
CDR3: CASSLIAVDEQYF; DNA: TGTGCCAGCAGCTTAATAGCTGTCGACGAGCAGTACTTC; J: TRBJ2-7; V: TRBV5-4; D: -; size: -
CDR3: CASSIRGQNTEAFF; DNA: TGTGCCAGTAGTATTCGGGGTCAGAACACTGAAGCTTTCTTT; J: TRBJ1-1; V: TRBV19; D: -; size: -
CDR3: CASSLPGDSQETQYF; DNA: TGTGCCAGCAGCTTGCCGGGTGACTCACAAGAGACCCAGTACTTC; J: TRBJ2-5; V: TRBV7-9; D: -; size: -
CDR3: CASSLADRPTEAFF; DNA: TGTGCCAGCAGCTTGGCCGACAGGCCCACTGAAGCTTTCTTT; J: TRBJ1-1; V: TRBV5-4; D: -; size: few
CDR3: CASSLVGQAAYEQYF; DNA: TGCGCCAGCAGCTTGGTTGGACAGGCAGCCTACGAGCAGTACTTC; J: TRBJ2-7; V: TRBV5-1; D: TRBD1; size: -
CDR3: CASSPVFGTREQHYGYTF; DNA: TGTGCCAGCTCACCAGTTTTCGGGACACGGGAACAACACTATGGCTACACCTTC; J: TRBJ1-2; V: TRBV18; D: -; size: -
CDR3: CASSPRRGIEKLFF; DNA: TGTGCCAGCAGTCCCCGCAGGGGTATCGAAAAACTGTTTTTT; J: TRBJ1-4; V: TRBV27; D: -; size: -